The clone carrying this T cell receptor (beta chain) was counted many times. The CDR3 covers 15 residues. Germline V gives CDR1 MNHEY, CDR2 SMNVEV (reference sequence). Trimming at V came to 7 bases and at J to 4 bases, leaving 9 bases not matched to a gene. These data come from a study of neurological immune-mediated disorders. The unsorted libraries originated from 2 million PBMCs that had been stored at -80 C. By 5'RACE with 10-nucleotide random UMIs, the cDNA was made. Sequencing runs each yielded over 190 million TCR-beta sequences from 15-18 subjects. TCRdb reanalysed the 5' RACE reads using MiXCR and keeps one entry per CDR3 protein. The data contain 55,000 to 70,000 distinct CDR3 sequences, around 5.2% of them seen just once; the ten biggest clones take up around 3.3%.

The sample consisted of PBMCs. The receptor's source is a woman in her 50s with multiple sclerosis. The chain employs TRBV27 and TRBJ2-1, with 8 bases identical to TRBD1. The CDR3 sequence: CASKSGTGFYNEQFF. In DNA form, the CDR3 reads TGTGCCAGCAAATCGGGGACAGGTTTTTACAATGAGCAGTTCTTC.